One and the same sample provided the 17 T cell receptor beta chains below, sequenced in a study of blood T cell repertoires in COVID-19. Using immunoSEQ multiplex PCR, the repertoire was profiled, and TCRdb retains in-frame clones only, with some absent. The repertoire consists of over 300,000 clones, with 83% occurring once and the leading ten covering about 1.2%. Sample: peripheral blood. The receptor set was obtained from a woman in her fifties or sixties with acute or convalescent COVID-19.

This clone appeared once. The chain uses TRBV19 and TRBJ2-7, with D possibly being TRBD2 (6 bases). The CDR3 length is 14 residues. The V gene lost 1 base and the J gene lost 2 bases, with 9 bases spanning the gap. Germline V CDR1 and CDR2: LNHDA, SQIVND (reference sequence). In nucleotides, the CDR3 is TGTGCCAGTAGTATAGGCTGGGGGGCCTACGAGCAGTACTTC. Translation: CASSIGWGAYEQYF.

CDR3 in DNA: TGTGCCATCAGTGAGACGGGACAACCTAACTATGGCTACACCTTC. This translates into CAISETGQPNYGYTF. The chain employs TRBV10-3 and TRBJ1-2, with a tentative D call TRBD1 (6 bases). The CDR3 extends over 15 amino acids. The germline CDR1 and CDR2 sequences are ENHRY and SYGVKD. V lost 2 bases and J lost 0, with 10 bases in between.

Only one count was recorded for this clone. The chain carries TRBV18 and TRBJ1-5; no clear D. Trimming took off 6 bases at V and 2 bases at J, with 14 bases between the two ends. This CDR3 contains 15 residues. Germline CDR1 KGHSH, CDR2 LQKENI. CDR3 loop: CASSPTARGNQPQHF. The CDR3 nucleotides are TGTGCCAGCTCCCCCACGGCTAGAGGCAATCAGCCCCAGCATTTT.

V and J are TRBV5-4 and TRBJ1-4, with TRBD1 matching 9 bases. The CDR3 length is 16 residues. J gave up 5 bases and V 5 bases, and 10 bases lay outside the gene matches. Germline V gene sequence: CDR1 SGHNT, CDR2 YYREEE (reference sequence). CDR3 loop: CASSTDRDRANEKLFF. The CDR3 DNA reads TGTGCCAGCAGTACTGACCGGGACAGGGCGAATGAAAAACTGTTTTTT.

The chain is built from TRBV6-5 and TRBJ2-3; D is undetermined. This CDR3 contains 14 residues. The germline CDR1 and CDR2 sequences are MNHEY and SVGAGI. V lost 4 bases and J 6 bases, leaving 14 bases between the germline ends. The CDR3 loop is CASSSDQTGDTQYF. CDR3 nucleotide sequence: TGTGCCAGCAGTTCCGACCAGACTGGGGATACGCAGTATTTT.

A single count supports this clone. The chain carries TRBV24-1 and TRBJ2-3; D perhaps matches TRBD1 (5 bases). The CDR3 runs 14 residues. Trimming removed 3 bases from V and 4 bases from J, with 10 bases in between. CDR1 and CDR2 (germline): KGHDR, SFDVKD. The CDR3 here is CATSDTLTADTQYF. CDR3 bases: TGTGCCACCAGTGATACTTTGACAGCAGATACGCAGTATTTT.

The chain recombines TRBV5-1 with TRBJ2-5; possibly TRBD2 for D (5 bases). Germline V lookup: CDR1 SGHRS, CDR2 YFSETQ. The CDR3 has 14 amino acids. The V end lost 0 bases, the J end lost 3 bases, and 9 bases lay between the germline ends. The DNA for the CDR3 is TGCGCCAGCAGCTTGGCTAGCAGCGAAGAGACCCAGTACTTC. It codes for CASSLASSEETQYF.

The CDR3 here is CASSGAESEKLFF. The CDR3 bases are TGCGCCAGCTCAGGGGCCGAAAGTGAAAAACTGTTTTTT. The chain employs TRBV5-1 and TRBJ1-4; the D gene is possibly TRBD1 (6 bases). CDR1 SGHRS and CDR2 YFSETQ come from the germline V gene. Between the trimmed V and J ends, which lost 7 bases and 7 bases, there was a span of 14 bases. This CDR3 has 13 residues.

The V call is TRBV4-1, the J call TRBJ1-5, with D possibly being TRBD1 (5 bases). CDR1 MGHRA and CDR2 YSYEKL come from the germline V gene. The CDR3 extends over 16 amino acids. The ends were cut back, 0 bases at V and 0 bases at J, with 9 bases in the middle. The CDR3 bases are TGCGCCAGCAGCCAAGACCGGCAGGGTAGCAATCAGCCCCAGCATTTT. As protein: CASSQDRQGSNQPQHF.

J is TRBJ1-1 and V is TRBV29-1, with no clear D. This CDR3 contains 12 residues. The ends were cut back, 2 bases at V and 4 bases at J, with 8 bases in the middle. The germline gives CDR1 SQVTM, CDR2 ANQGSEA. The CDR3 is CSVEIAFTEAFF. In nucleotides, the CDR3 is TGCAGCGTTGAAATTGCGTTCACTGAAGCTTTCTTT. Looking up the rest from reference TRBV29-1 and TRBJ1-1 gives the full variable domain: SAVISQKPSRDICQRGTSLTIQCQVDSQVTMMFWYRQQPGQSLTLIATANQGSEATYESGFVIDKFPISRPNLTFSTLTVSNMSPEDSSIYLCSVEIAFTEAFFGQGTRLTVV.

The chain employs TRBV27 and TRBJ1-1; a weak D match, TRBD1 (6 bases). Trimming took 5 bases from V and 4 from J, leaving 20 bases between them. Germline V gene data show CDR1 as MNHEY and CDR2 as SMNVEV (reference sequence). This CDR3 comprises 16 residues. This CDR3 is CASSLGTPTQGTEAFF. Here the CDR3 DNA reads TGTGCCAGCAGTCTGGGGACACCTACCCAGGGCACTGAAGCTTTCTTT.

V is TRBV29-1 and J is TRBJ1-1, with a tentative D call TRBD1 (6 bases). The V end lost 7 bases, the J end lost 2 bases, and 14 bases lay between the germline ends. The V gene's germline CDR1 is SQVTM and CDR2 ANQGSEA. CDR3 length: 13 residues. CDR3 bases: TGCAGCGGGGGGGACACAATAAACACTGAAGCTTTCTTT. It yields the protein CSGGDTINTEAFF.

This clone was counted once. V is TRBV3-1 (or the pseudogene TRBV3-2) and J is TRBJ1-4, with 8 bases matching TRBD1. Germline values: CDR1 LGHDT, CDR2 YNNKEL (reference sequence). The CDR3 totals 15 residues. Losses at the gene ends were 5 bases for V and 7 bases for J; bases not matched to a gene: 9. The CDR3 region is CASSSWTGNTEKLFF. The CDR3 DNA follows: TGTGCCAGCAGCTCGTGGACAGGGAATACTGAAAAACTGTTTTTT.

The chain couples TRBV5-1 to TRBJ1-1, with 8 positions matching TRBD1. The CDR3 extends over 16 amino acids. V lost 4 bases to trimming and J lost 4 bases; unmatched junction nucleotides: 12. Per germline, CDR1 SGHRS and CDR2 YFSETQ. CDR3 nucleotides: TGCGCCAGCAGCGAAAGACAGGGGAGTCGTGGCACTGAAGCTTTCTTT. Amino acids: CASSERQGSRGTEAFF.

The chain uses TRBV2 and TRBJ2-7, with 8 bases matching TRBD2. With V trimmed by 8 bases and J by 1 base, 7 bases remained unmatched. Germline values: CDR1 SNHLY, CDR2 FYNNEI. The CDR3 has 14 amino acids. CDR3 in amino acids: CASAFPGGSYEQYF. The CDR3 DNA is TGTGCCAGCGCATTTCCGGGGGGGTCCTACGAGCAGTACTTC.

The V call is TRBV27, the J call TRBJ2-3, with D perhaps matching TRBD1 (5 bases). The germline V and J ends were trimmed by 4 bases and 2 bases, with 16 bases remaining between them. This CDR3 is 16 amino acids long. Germline CDR1 MNHEY, CDR2 SMNVEV (reference sequence). The CDR3 bases are TGTGCCAGCAGTTCTCACAGGATTCTTCACACAGATACGCAGTATTTT. It translates to CASSSHRILHTDTQYF.

This clone came up once. Here the CDR3 DNA reads TGTGCCAGCAGCTCGGACAGGGATTCACCCCTCCACTTT. Its translation is CASSSDRDSPLHF. The gene calls are TRBV11-3 and TRBJ1-6; 8 bases are a match to TRBD1. CDR1 SGHNT and CDR2 YENEEA come from the germline V gene. Trimming removed 4 bases from V and 8 bases from J; junction bases left unmatched: 1. The CDR3 extends over 13 amino acids.